These 10 T cell receptor beta chains came from one sample sequenced in a study of blood T cell repertoires in COVID-19 (dated by TCRdb to the early 2020s). Library generation was performed with the immunoSEQ multiplex PCR assay. Drawn from immuneACCESS, this table holds only the in-frame rearrangements with V and J called that TCRdb kept. Clones are partly lost; checked studies trace under half to an unresolved V gene and leave the rest unexplained. For this sample there are over 130,000 clones; about 86% appear just once. Under 3.5% of the sample comes from the top ten. The sequenced sample consisted of peripheral blood. Receptor source: a man between 65 and 85 years old with acute or convalescent COVID-19.

The chain joins TRBV11-2 to TRBJ1-5; TRBD1 aligns across 8 bases. The CDR3 covers 17 residues. CDR1 is SGHAT, CDR2 FQNNGV, per germline. J lost 4 bases, V lost 1 base, and 9 bases had no gene match. Here the CDR3 reads CASSLGTGRIGNQPQHF. Written as DNA, the CDR3 is TGTGCCAGCAGCTTAGGGACAGGGAGAATAGGAAATCAGCCCCAGCATTTT.

The chain recombines TRBV5-1 with TRBJ1-2; a weak D match, TRBD1 (5 bases). Trimming removed 4 bases at V and 2 bases at J, with 15 bases between. CDR3 length: 15 residues. Germline V CDR1 and CDR2: SGHRS, YFSETQ. In nucleotides, the CDR3 is TGCGCCAGCAGCCCCAGACAGAACGGGAACTATGGCTACACCTTC. Protein sequence: CASSPRQNGNYGYTF.

This chain links TRBV7-2 with TRBJ2-7; 9 bases fit TRBD1. CDR1 and CDR2 (germline): SGHTA, FQGNSA. The trim removed 5 bases at V and 4 bases at J, leaving 6 bases unmatched. The CDR3 has 14 amino acids. The CDR3 region has the DNA TGTGCCAGCAGCCAACAGGGGGCATCTTACGAGCAGTACTTC. Translated: CASSQQGASYEQYF.

This clone has a handful of counts. V usage is TRBV28 and J usage is TRBJ1-3; 11 bases line up with TRBD1. CDR3 size: 15 residues. V shed 5 bases, J shed 6 bases, and the junction held 6 bases outside the gene matches. CDR1 and CDR2 from the germline V gene are MDHEN and SYDVKM. CDR3 region: CASSRGQGVENTIYF. The DNA for the CDR3 is TGTGCCAGCAGTAGGGGACAGGGGGTGGAAAACACCATATATTTT.

J is TRBJ1-1 and V is TRBV28; the D gene is possibly TRBD1 (6 bases). The CDR3 totals 13 residues. Deletions cut 5 bases from V and 7 bases from J, with 14 bases between. Germline V gives CDR1 MDHEN, CDR2 SYDVKM. CDR3 residues: CASSTGPRGEAFF. DNA for the CDR3: TGTGCCAGCAGTACGGGGCCCAGGGGTGAAGCTTTCTTT.

The V call is TRBV27, the J call TRBJ1-5; tentative D call: TRBD1 (5 bases). Germline V lookup: CDR1 MNHEY, CDR2 SMNVEV (reference sequence). V lost 5 bases and J 8 bases, leaving 13 bases between the germline ends. This CDR3 region has 13 residues. The CDR3 is CASSIRGGEPQHF. The CDR3 coding sequence is TGTGCCAGCAGTATCCGCGGGGGAGAGCCCCAGCATTTT.

The chain combines TRBV6-5 with TRBJ2-1; 11 nucleotides align to TRBD2. The germline V gene encodes CDR1 MNHEY and CDR2 SVGAGI. V gave up 4 bases and J gave up 6 bases; unmatched junction bases: 5. This CDR3 is built from 15 residues. Here the CDR3 DNA reads TGTGCCAGCAGTTTGACTAGCGGGGACCCCAATGAGCAGTTCTTC. Residues: CASSLTSGDPNEQFF.

Points on this clone: The sample has other DNA sequences that encode this CDR3 too. The chain links TRBV28 to TRBJ1-5; D is ambiguous. CDR1 MDHEN and CDR2 SYDVKM come from the germline V gene. This CDR3 spans 11 amino acids. Trimming shortened V by 6 bases and J by 4 bases, and 4 bases separated the two germline ends. The CDR3 region is CASSPNQPQHF. The CDR3, as DNA: TGTGCCAGCAGCCCGAATCAGCCCCAGCATTTT.

The chain carries TRBV29-1 and TRBJ2-7, with D perhaps TRBD2 (5 bases). Germline lookup yields CDR1 SQVTM and CDR2 ANQGSEA. Deletions cut 4 bases from V and 7 bases from J, with 17 bases between. This CDR3 spans 13 amino acids. The CDR3 region is CSVGSEGTREQYF. As DNA, the CDR3 is TGCAGCGTTGGAAGCGAGGGTACTAGGGAGCAGTACTTC.

The chain is built from TRBV19 and TRBJ2-7; 7 nucleotides match TRBD1. V lost 1 base to trimming and J lost 5 bases; unmatched junction nucleotides: 5. Germline V gives CDR1 LNHDA, CDR2 SQIVND (reference sequence). The CDR3 sequence is 14 residues long. The CDR3 coding sequence is TGTGCCAGTAGTATAGGCGACAGGGCTCACGAGCAGTACTTC. Protein: CASSIGDRAHEQYF.